The entry that follows covers one T cell receptor beta chain sequence. What it recognizes is unknown. This sample stems from a study of shared clonotypes between healthy human individuals. Overall study: Per donor, CD8 memory used one plate, CD8 naive used two, CD4 memory used three and CD4 naive used three.

Terminally differentiated effector memory CD45RA+ cells were excluded from the naive CD8 cells, which were CD45RO-negative and positively selected for CCR7. The study's findings and limits: Sorted-subset samples were not fully sequenced, rarefaction indicated.

Germline CDR1 is DFQATT and CDR2 is SNEGSKA (reference sequence). This CDR3 region has 11 residues. V gave up 2 bases and J gave up 9 bases, with 10 bases separating them. The method was immunoSEQ multiplex PCR; TCRdb's version includes in-frame clones alone and lacks a portion of them. The sample includes approximately 600,000 clones, 85% to 95% of them seen just once. The receptor was isolated from a woman aged 25-40 years in good health. J is TRBJ1-1 and V is TRBV20-1; D possibly corresponds to TRBD1 (5 bases). Sequencing was carried out using naive CD8+ T cells sorted from blood. CDR3 sequence (DNA): TGCAGTGCTAGACTGGACAATCAAGCTTTCTTT. Translation gives CSARLDNQAFF.